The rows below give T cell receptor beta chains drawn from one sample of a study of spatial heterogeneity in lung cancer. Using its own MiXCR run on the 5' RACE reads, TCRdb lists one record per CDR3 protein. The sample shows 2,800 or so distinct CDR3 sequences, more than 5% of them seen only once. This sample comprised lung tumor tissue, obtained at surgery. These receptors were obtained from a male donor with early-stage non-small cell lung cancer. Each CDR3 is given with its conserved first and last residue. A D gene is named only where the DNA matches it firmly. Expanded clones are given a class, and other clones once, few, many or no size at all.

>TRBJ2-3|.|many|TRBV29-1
CSAGTDTQYF
TGCAGCGCCGGCACAGATACGCAGTATTTT
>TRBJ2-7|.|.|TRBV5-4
CASSSVISGEQYF
TGTGCCAGCAGCTCCGTCATTTCGGGAGAGCAGTACTTC
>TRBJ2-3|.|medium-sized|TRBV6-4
CATSAGMGTDTQYF
TGTGCCACGAGCGCCGGGATGGGCACAGATACGCAGTATTTT
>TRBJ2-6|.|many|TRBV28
CASSLSSSGANVLTF
TGTGCCAGCAGTTTATCCAGCTCTGGGGCCAACGTCCTGACTTTC
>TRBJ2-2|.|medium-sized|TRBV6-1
CAIVVGQTTGELFF
TGTGCCATCGTAGTGGGGCAGACCACCGGGGAGCTGTTTTTT
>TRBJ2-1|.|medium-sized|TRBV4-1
CASSQSPLGEQFF
TGCGCCAGCAGCCAAAGCCCGTTAGGTGAGCAGTTCTTC
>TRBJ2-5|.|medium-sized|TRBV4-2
CASSQGTSQQETQYF
TGTGCCAGCAGCCAAGGGACCTCTCAACAAGAGACCCAGTACTTC
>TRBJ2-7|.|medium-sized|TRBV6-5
CASKRVGPYEQYF
TGTGCCAGCAAACGGGTAGGGCCCTACGAGCAGTACTTC
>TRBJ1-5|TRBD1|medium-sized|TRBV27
CASTATGNSNQPQHF
TGTGCCAGCACCGCGACAGGGAATAGCAATCAGCCCCAGCATTTT
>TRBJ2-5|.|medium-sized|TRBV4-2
CASSRQVQGQQETQYF
TGTGCCAGCAGCCGCCAGGTACAGGGTCAACAAGAGACCCAGTACTTC
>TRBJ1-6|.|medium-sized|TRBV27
CASTGGRNSPLHF
TGTGCTTCAACGGGAGGGAGGAATTCACCCCTCCACTTT
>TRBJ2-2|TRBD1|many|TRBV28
CASSSGGTGPGELFF
TGTGCCAGCAGTTCTGGAGGGACAGGGCCCGGGGAGCTGTTTTTT
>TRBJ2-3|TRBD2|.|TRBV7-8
CASSLEPSGVIDTQYF
TGTGCCAGCAGCTTAGAGCCTAGCGGGGTTATAGATACGCAGTATTTT
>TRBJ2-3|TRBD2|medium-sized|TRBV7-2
CASSLARRLLAGGTDTQYF
TGTGCCAGCAGCTTAGCGAGGAGACTACTAGCGGGGGGCACAGATACGCAGTATTTT
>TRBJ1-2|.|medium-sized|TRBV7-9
CATPTGPYGYTF
TGTGCCACACCGACAGGTCCCTATGGCTACACCTTC
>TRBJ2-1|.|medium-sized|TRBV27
CASSYSASNEQFF
TGTGCCAGCAGTTATTCCGCGTCCAATGAGCAGTTCTTC
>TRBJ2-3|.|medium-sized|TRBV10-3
CASGTDTQYF
TGTGCCAGCGGCACAGATACGCAGTATTTT
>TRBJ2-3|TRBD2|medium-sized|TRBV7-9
CASSPGVVAGLITDTQYF
TGTGCCAGCAGCCCCGGGGTGGTAGCGGGTCTCATCACAGATACGCAGTATTTT
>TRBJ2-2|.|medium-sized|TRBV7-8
CVSSLSPGELFF
TGTGTCAGCAGCCTGAGTCCCGGGGAGCTGTTTTTT
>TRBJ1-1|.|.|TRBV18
CASSQGSSTEAFF
TGTGCCAGCTCACAGGGATCGAGCACTGAAGCTTTCTTT
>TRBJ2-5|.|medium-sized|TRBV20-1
CSASRLDVTQYF
TGCAGTGCTAGTCGACTAGATGTGACCCAGTACTTC
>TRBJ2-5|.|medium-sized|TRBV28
CASSVIGEASNSQYF
TGTGCCAGCAGTGTTATTGGGGAGGCCTCCAATTCCCAGTACTTC
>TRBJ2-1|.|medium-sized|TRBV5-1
CASSLTGTHLYYNEQFF
TGCGCCAGCAGCTTAACCGGGACACATCTTTACTACAATGAGCAGTTCTTC
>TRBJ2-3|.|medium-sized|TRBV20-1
CSARDLRGRPDTQYF
TGCAGTGCTAGAGATCTGCGGGGCCGCCCAGATACGCAGTATTTT
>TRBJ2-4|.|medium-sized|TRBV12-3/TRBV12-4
CASRLGGRLLAKNIQYF
TGTGCCAGCAGATTGGGGGGCAGGCTATTAGCCAAAAACATTCAGTACTTC
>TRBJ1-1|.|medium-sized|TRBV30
CAWSPGLNTEAFF
TGTGCCTGGAGCCCAGGCTTGAACACTGAAGCTTTCTTT
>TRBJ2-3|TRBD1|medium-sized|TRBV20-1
CSARDLGQGVADTQYF
TGCAGTGCTAGAGATCTAGGACAGGGTGTCGCAGATACGCAGTATTTT
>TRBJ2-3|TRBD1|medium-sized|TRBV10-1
CASSEPGQGEDTQYF
TGCGCCAGCAGTGAGCCGGGACAGGGGGAAGATACGCAGTATTTT
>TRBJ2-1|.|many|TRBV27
CASSLSRETYNEQFF
TGTGCCAGCAGTTTATCCAGGGAAACCTACAATGAGCAGTTCTTC
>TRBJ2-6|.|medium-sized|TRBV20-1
CSARDAGVGANVLTF
TGCAGTGCTAGAGATGCAGGGGTTGGGGCCAACGTCCTGACTTTC
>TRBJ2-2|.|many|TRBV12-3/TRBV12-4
CASSVQGMNTGELFF
TGTGCCAGCAGTGTACAGGGAATGAACACCGGGGAGCTGTTTTTT
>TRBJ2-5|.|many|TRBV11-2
CASTLAGTQYF
TGTGCCAGCACCCTAGCCGGGACCCAGTACTTC
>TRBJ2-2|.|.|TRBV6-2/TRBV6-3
CASSYGSTTGELFF
TGTGCCAGCAGTTACGGTTCGACCACCGGGGAGCTGTTTTTT
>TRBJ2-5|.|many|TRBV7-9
CASSLVAGATQETQYF
TGTGCCAGCAGCTTAGTTGCGGGTGCAACCCAAGAGACCCAGTACTTC
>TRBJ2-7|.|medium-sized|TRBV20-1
CSATGMQTFYEQYF
TGCAGTGCTACGGGAATGCAAACCTTCTACGAGCAGTACTTC
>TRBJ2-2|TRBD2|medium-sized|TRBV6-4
CASSKTSGGANTGELFF
TGTGCCAGCAGCAAGACTAGCGGGGGAGCGAACACCGGGGAGCTGTTTTTT
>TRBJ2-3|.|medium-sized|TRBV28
CASSSPRGHPSTDTQYF
TGTGCCAGCAGTTCCCCTCGGGGTCACCCTAGCACAGATACGCAGTATTTT
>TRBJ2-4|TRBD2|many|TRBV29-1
CSVEVVAGENIQYF
TGCAGCGTTGAAGTGGTAGCGGGGGAAAACATTCAGTACTTC
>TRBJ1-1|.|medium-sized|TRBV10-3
CAITGTTTEAFF
TGTGCCATCACTGGGACAACGACTGAAGCTTTCTTT
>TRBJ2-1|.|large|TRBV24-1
CATSGPHLEEQFF
TGTGCCACCAGTGGGCCCCACCTTGAGGAGCAGTTCTTC
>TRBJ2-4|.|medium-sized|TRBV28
CASSPPLTTRNIQYF
TGTGCCAGCAGTCCCCCGTTGACAACCAGAAACATTCAGTACTTC
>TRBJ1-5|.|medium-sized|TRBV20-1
CSARRRQSNQPQHF
TGCAGTGCTAGGAGAAGACAGTCTAATCAGCCCCAGCATTTT
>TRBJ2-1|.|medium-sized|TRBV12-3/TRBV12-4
CASSSGGSYNEQFF
TGTGCCAGCAGCAGCGGTGGCTCGTACAATGAGCAGTTCTTC
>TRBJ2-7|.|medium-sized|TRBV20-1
CSARDTIYEQYF
TGCAGTGCTAGGGACACGATATACGAGCAGTACTTC
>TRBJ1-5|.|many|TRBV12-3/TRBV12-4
CASSPPFGGASNQPQHF
TGTGCCAGCAGTCCCCCGTTTGGGGGGGCGAGCAATCAGCCCCAGCATTTT
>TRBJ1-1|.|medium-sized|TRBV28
CASSRTKFRNTEAFF
TGTGCCAGCAGTAGGACAAAATTCAGGAACACTGAAGCTTTCTTT
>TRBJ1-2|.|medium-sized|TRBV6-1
CASRIKGGSTYGYTF
TGTGCCAGCCGGATCAAGGGGGGTAGCACCTATGGCTACACCTTC